Presented here are 18 T cell receptor beta chains from one specimen sequenced in a study of CD8+ T cells in alopecia areata. Following RNA extraction, reverse transcription yielded cDNA that acted as the sequencing template. The protocol was immunoSEQ multiplex PCR, while the TCRdb copy is restricted to in-frame clones and leaves out a portion. Of about 180,000 clones detected, 50% to 75% appear once; the ten largest clones hold approximately 16%. The treatment is: oral pan-JAK inhibitor, 5-10 mg twice daily. The sample was CD4+ T cells sorted from blood, taken at approximately week 60, from a patient treated with tofacitinib. The receptors come from a human donor with alopecia areata.

The chain links TRBV4-1 to TRBJ1-1; a possible D gene is TRBD1 (5 bases). Trimming pared 0 bases from V and 0 bases from J, leaving 14 bases between. Per germline, CDR1 MGHRA and CDR2 YSYEKL. The CDR3 is 17 residues long. The CDR3 sequence is CASSQEGVGQMNTEAFF. The CDR3 bases are TGCGCCAGCAGCCAAGAAGGAGTGGGGCAGATGAACACTGAAGCTTTCTTT.

V usage is TRBV4-1 and J usage is TRBJ2-5; D remains ambiguous. V lost 4 bases, J lost 1 base, and 4 bases lay in between. Germline V CDR1 and CDR2: MGHRA, YSYEKL. This CDR3 region has 12 residues. The CDR3 DNA is TGCGCCAGCAGCCCCACCCAAGAGACCCAGTACTTC. Residues: CASSPTQETQYF.

This rearrangement joins TRBV10-2 to TRBJ1-1, with D perhaps matching TRBD1 (6 bases). The germline V gene encodes CDR1 WSHSY and CDR2 SAAADI. The CDR3 sequence is 13 residues long. Trimming took 8 bases from V and 1 from J, leaving 11 bases between them. The DNA of the CDR3 is TGCGCCAGCGGCGGGGGCAGGAACACTGAAGCTTTCTTT. Its protein product is CASGGGRNTEAFF.

The V gene is TRBV5-1, the J gene TRBJ2-7; 10 positions match TRBD1. Germline CDR1 is SGHRS and CDR2 is YFSETQ. J lost 3 bases, V lost 4 bases, and 7 bases had no gene match. The CDR3 contains 15 residues. CDR3 loop: CASSLGGQGNYEQYF. The CDR3 DNA follows: TGCGCCAGCAGCCTTGGGGGACAGGGGAACTACGAGCAGTACTTC.

The V call is TRBV2, the J call TRBJ2-3, with TRBD2 matching over 7 bases. With V trimmed by 6 bases and J by 2 bases, 14 bases remained unmatched. The CDR3 contains 17 residues. Germline V gene sequence: CDR1 SNHLY, CDR2 FYNNEI. The CDR3 coding sequence is TGTGCCAGCAGCCGGGGAGCTGTACGGGGGGTCACAGATACGCAGTATTTT. Translation: CASSRGAVRGVTDTQYF.

This sequence joins TRBV11-2 and TRBJ1-6, with D perhaps matching TRBD1 (6 bases). This CDR3 is 14 amino acids long. Trimming removed 4 bases from V and 7 bases from J, with 11 bases in between. Per the germline V gene, CDR1 is SGHAT and CDR2 is FQNNGV. CDR3 nucleotides: TGTGCCAGCAGCTCAGGGGTACGGAATTCACCCCTCCACTTT. Translation gives CASSSGVRNSPLHF.

This chain joins TRBV9 and TRBJ1-2; D not certain. The V gene lost 0 bases and the J gene lost 2 bases, with 8 bases spanning the gap. This CDR3 spans 14 amino acids. Per germline, CDR1 SGDLS and CDR2 YYNGEE. The CDR3 nucleotides are TGTGCCAGCAGCGTAGGAGACGGGAACTATGGCTACACCTTC. The encoded protein is CASSVGDGNYGYTF.

V gene TRBV4-1 combines with J gene TRBJ1-2; D is ambiguous. This CDR3 region has 14 residues. CDR1 MGHRA and CDR2 YSYEKL come from the germline V gene. V was cut by 5 bases and J by 3 bases, with 13 bases left in between. CDR3 in DNA: TGCGCCAGCAGCTTGACGGACCCGTACTATGGCTACACCTTC. Its translation is CASSLTDPYYGYTF.

The chain carries TRBV6-1 and TRBJ2-5; 7 nucleotides align to TRBD1. Germline-derived CDR1 and CDR2 are MNHNS and SASEGT. V was clipped by 6 bases and J by 5 bases; unmatched bases: 6. The CDR3 contains 13 residues. In nucleotides, the CDR3 is TGTGCCAGCAGCCAGACAGGGCGTGAGACCCAGTACTTC. It codes for CASSQTGRETQYF.

The chain recombines TRBV15 with TRBJ2-7; D call uncertain. Trimming removed 0 bases at V and 6 bases at J, with 9 bases between. The CDR3 sequence is 13 residues long. The germline CDR1 and CDR2 sequences are LNHNV and YYDKDF (reference sequence). DNA for the CDR3: TGTGCCACCAGCAGAGATCGGCAGAGCGAGCAGTACTTC. Translation: CATSRDRQSEQYF.

This chain links TRBV6-5 with TRBJ2-7; perhaps TRBD1 as D (6 bases). Trimming removed 6 bases at V and 2 bases at J, with 14 bases between. Germline CDR1 reads MNHEY; CDR2 reads SVGAGI. The CDR3 has 14 residues. The CDR3 here is CASRVPGDPYEQYF. Here the CDR3 DNA reads TGTGCCAGCAGGGTCCCAGGGGATCCCTACGAGCAGTACTTC.

The CDR3, as DNA: TGTGCCAGCTCACCGCAGACTAGCGGGATTTCATATGAGCAGTTCTTC. Its translation: CASSPQTSGISYEQFF. This chain links TRBV18 with TRBJ2-1, with TRBD2 identical over 11 bases. The CDR3 runs to 16 residues. V lost 3 bases to trimming and J lost 8 bases; unmatched junction nucleotides: 9. Looked up from germline, CDR1 is KGHSH and CDR2 is LQKENI.

This clone was seen a handful of times. The V call is TRBV5-1, the J call TRBJ1-1, with a possible D match to TRBD1 (5 bases). Per germline, CDR1 SGHRS and CDR2 YFSETQ. This CDR3 comprises 14 residues. Trimming shortened V by 0 bases and J by 1 base, and 7 bases separated the two germline ends. DNA for the CDR3: TGCGCCAGCAGCTTGGGACAGACGAACACTGAAGCTTTCTTT. Its protein product is CASSLGQTNTEAFF.

To note about this clone: Other DNA variants within this sample encode the same CDR3. This rearrangement joins TRBV9 to TRBJ1-1; no clear D gene. CDR1 is SGDLS, CDR2 YYNGEE, per germline. V was pared by 0 bases and J by 4 bases, with 7 bases between. The CDR3 is 13 amino acids. CDR3: CASSVVEGTEAFF. CDR3 bases: TGTGCCAGCAGCGTAGTCGAGGGCACTGAAGCTTTCTTT.

This chain links TRBV19 with TRBJ2-5; D may be TRBD2 (6 bases). Germline assignment: CDR1 LNHDA and CDR2 SQIVND (reference sequence). The ends were cut back, 6 bases at V and 4 bases at J, with 18 bases in the middle. The length of the CDR3 is 15 residues. This chain's CDR3 is CASSNPGLRTETQYF. The CDR3 bases are TGTGCCAGTAGCAACCCGGGACTTCGGACAGAGACCCAGTACTTC.

J is TRBJ2-2 and V is TRBV29-1, with 12 positions matching TRBD2. The germline V gene encodes CDR1 SQVTM and CDR2 ANQGSEA. The V segment lost 5 bases and the J segment 6 bases; nucleotides outside the gene matches: 4. The CDR3 spans 14 residues. As DNA, the CDR3 is TGCAGCGTTTCTAGCGGGGGGGCGTCCGGGGAGCTGTTTTTT. It codes for CSVSSGGASGELFF.

The CDR3 DNA reads TGTGCCAGCAGCACCCAAGCGGGCGATACGCAGTATTTT. This sequence encodes CASSTQAGDTQYF. J is TRBJ2-3 and V is TRBV7-3; D perhaps matches TRBD2 (6 bases). Germline V gene sequence: CDR1 SGHTA, CDR2 FQGTGA. There are 13 residues in the CDR3. V was pared by 5 bases and J by 6 bases, with 12 bases between.

This clone showed up just a few times. V gene TRBV7-9 combines with J gene TRBJ2-1; D ambiguous. The ends were cut back, 6 bases at V and 9 bases at J, with 9 bases in the middle. CDR1 is SEHNR and CDR2 is FQNEAQ in the germline V gene (reference sequence). The CDR3 is made up of 11 amino acids. The CDR3 DNA reads as TGTGCCAGCAGGCCTGGCGCTGAGCAGTTCTTC. This codes for CASRPGAEQFF.